These 27 T cell receptor beta chains were all obtained from the same sample, sequenced in a study of cytomegalovirus exposure and HLA in healthy donors. Sequenced by immunoSEQ multiplex PCR; TCRdb stores in-frame clones only, minus some. The data show 90,000 to 130,000 clones, 88% seen once. The specimen was PBMCs. The receptor source for this set is a woman in her twenties or thirties in good health and CMV-seropositive.

This chain links TRBV19 with TRBJ2-3, with no clear D. Looked up from germline, CDR1 is LNHDA and CDR2 is SQIVND (reference sequence). V was cut by 3 bases and J by 4 bases, with 11 bases left in between. The CDR3 is 14 residues long. The CDR3 loop is CASSMGTGPDTQYF. The CDR3 coding sequence is TGTGCCAGTAGTATGGGTACTGGGCCAGATACGCAGTATTTT.

The rearrangement uses TRBV6-5 and TRBJ2-7, with 7 bases fitting TRBD1. This CDR3 has 15 amino acids. Germline-derived CDR1 and CDR2 are MNHEY and SVGAGI. With 6 bases clipped from V and 3 bases from J, the junction kept 11 bases outside the gene matches. In DNA form, the CDR3 reads TGTGCCAGCAGCCCGATGACAGGGAAGGGCTACGAGCAGTACTTC. It is translated as CASSPMTGKGYEQYF.

This chain links TRBV28 with TRBJ1-3; tentatively, D is TRBD1 (6 bases). Trimming cost V 2 bases and J 2 bases, with 10 bases left between them. Germline V gene sequence: CDR1 MDHEN, CDR2 SYDVKM. CDR3 length equals 15 residues. The CDR3 loop is CASSLDAGAGNTIYF. CDR3 coding DNA: TGTGCCAGCAGTTTAGATGCAGGGGCTGGAAACACCATATATTTT.

The rearrangement links TRBV9 to TRBJ2-3; 8 bases map to TRBD2. The CDR3 runs to 14 residues. Germline lookup yields CDR1 SGDLS and CDR2 YYNGEE. V lost 7 bases to trimming and J lost 0 bases; unmatched junction nucleotides: 4. CDR3 amino acids: CASGSSGSTDTQYF. CDR3 coding DNA: TGTGCCAGCGGATCTAGCGGGAGCACAGATACGCAGTATTTT.

The rearrangement links TRBV7-9 to TRBJ1-6; 9 bases fit TRBD1. J lost 8 bases, V lost 1 base, and 3 bases had no gene match. The germline gives CDR1 SEHNR, CDR2 FQNEAQ (reference sequence). The CDR3 sequence is 15 residues long. The CDR3 region is CASSLGQGGYSPLHF. The CDR3 DNA reads as TGTGCCAGCAGCTTAGGACAGGGGGGTTATTCACCCCTCCACTTT.

This clone was picked up one time. V is TRBV5-1 and J is TRBJ2-1; TRBD2 aligns across 13 bases. V shed 4 bases and J 7 bases; nucleotides not matched to a gene: 2. There are 14 residues in the CDR3. Germline CDR1 reads SGHRS; CDR2 reads YFSETQ. CDR3 region: CASSRTSGSNEQFF. CDR3 in DNA: TGCGCCAGCAGCCGGACTAGCGGGAGTAATGAGCAGTTCTTC.

The chain has TRBV4-1 and TRBJ1-4, with 7 bases fitting TRBD1. In germline, CDR1 is MGHRA, CDR2 YSYEKL. The CDR3 spans 16 residues. V dropped 1 base and J dropped 3; count of bases not matched to a gene: 5. The CDR3 nucleotides are TGCGCCAGCAGCCAAGGGGACCAGGGGGCTAATGAAAAACTGTTTTTT. Amino acid sequence: CASSQGDQGANEKLFF.

The chain links TRBV30 to TRBJ1-1; D perhaps matches TRBD1 (6 bases). CDR3 length: 14 residues. Trimming left V 0 bases short and J 5 bases short, with 13 bases between. The germline V gene has CDR1 GTSNPN and CDR2 SVGIG (reference sequence). CDR3: CAWSVRGAGTEAFF. CDR3 nucleotide sequence: TGTGCCTGGAGTGTACGGGGGGCTGGGACTGAAGCTTTCTTT.

This clone was recorded a few times. The CDR3 DNA reads TGCGCCAGCAGCCACCCGGGACTAGCGGGAGGCGGAGAATTGAATGAGCAGTTCTTC. Translated: CASSHPGLAGGGELNEQFF. J is TRBJ2-1 and V is TRBV4-1, with 15 bases identical to TRBD2. This CDR3 is 19 amino acids long. V was clipped by 3 bases and J by 7 bases; unmatched bases: 13. Germline V gene data show CDR1 as MGHRA and CDR2 as YSYEKL.

V gene TRBV28 combines with J gene TRBJ1-1; D remains ambiguous. The CDR3 loop spans 11 amino acids. V was clipped by 5 bases and J by 7 bases, with 8 bases between them. From germline, CDR1 is MDHEN and CDR2 SYDVKM. CDR3 protein: CASSPHLEAFF. The CDR3 region has the DNA TGTGCCAGCAGTCCACACCTTGAAGCTTTCTTT.

This clone has a handful of counts. The J gene is TRBJ2-7, the V gene TRBV5-5; 7 nucleotides align to TRBD2. Germline V gives CDR1 SGHKS, CDR2 YYEKEE (reference sequence). This CDR3 contains 14 residues. V gave up 4 bases and J gave up 7 bases; unmatched junction bases: 11. CDR3 residues: CASSLDSGNWEQYF. The CDR3 bases are TGTGCCAGCAGCCTCGACAGCGGGAATTGGGAGCAGTACTTC.

This chain links TRBV6-5 with TRBJ1-4; D remains ambiguous. V lost 0 bases and J 3 bases, leaving 8 bases between the germline ends. Germline V gene lookup returns CDR1 MNHEY and CDR2 SVGAGI. This CDR3 spans 15 amino acids. The CDR3 DNA reads TGTGCCAGCAGTTACTCCGGGGTCCCTAATGAAAAACTGTTTTTT. It codes for CASSYSGVPNEKLFF.

J is TRBJ1-5 and V is TRBV5-1; the D is unclear. The CDR3 runs 13 residues. Deletions cut 2 bases from V and 0 bases from J, with 3 bases between. CDR1 SGHRS and CDR2 YFSETQ come from the germline V gene. This CDR3 is CASSFSSNQPQHF. CDR3 nucleotide sequence: TGCGCCAGCAGCTTTAGTAGCAATCAGCCCCAGCATTTT.

Here the CDR3 reads CASRDRGMNTEAFF. The CDR3 DNA reads TGTGCCAGCAGAGACAGGGGGATGAACACTGAAGCTTTCTTT. The genes are TRBV2 and TRBJ1-1, with 9 bases aligning to TRBD1. CDR1 and CDR2 from the germline V gene are SNHLY and FYNNEI. The trim removed 6 bases at V and 0 bases at J, leaving 2 bases unmatched. The CDR3 has 14 amino acids.

The chain recombines TRBV29-1 with TRBJ2-7; 8 positions match TRBD2. V lost 5 bases and J lost 2; bases outside the gene matches: 14. Per the germline V gene, CDR1 is SQVTM and CDR2 is ANQGSEA. The CDR3 runs to 16 residues. CDR3: CSVRGGLHGATYEQYF. In DNA, the CDR3 is TGCAGCGTTCGGGGGGGGCTTCATGGGGCTACCTACGAGCAGTACTTC.

The gene calls are TRBV7-9 and TRBJ2-7; D is ambiguous. The CDR3 has 13 amino acids. Looked up from germline, CDR1 is SEHNR and CDR2 is FQNEAQ (reference sequence). V shed 4 bases and J shed 0 bases, with 7 bases lying between them. The chain's CDR3 is CASSSASSYEQYF. As DNA, the CDR3 is TGTGCCAGCAGCTCAGCCAGCTCCTACGAGCAGTACTTC.

The chain joins TRBV2 to TRBJ2-1, with TRBD2 as a possible D gene (5 bases). Germline V gene data show CDR1 as SNHLY and CDR2 as FYNNEI. V dropped 6 bases and J dropped 0 bases, with 15 bases sitting between them. CDR3 length: 16 residues. The CDR3 DNA reads as TGTGCCAGCAGGAGAGGTCGGAGGAGCTCCTACAATGAGCAGTTCTTC. As protein: CASRRGRRSSYNEQFF.

The chain employs TRBV7-9 and TRBJ2-7, with D perhaps matching TRBD1 (6 bases). CDR3 length: 15 residues. CDR1 is SEHNR and CDR2 is FQNEAQ in the germline V gene (reference sequence). Trimming took off 2 bases at V and 0 bases at J, with 11 bases between the two ends. The CDR3 is CASSLPGDSSYEQYF. CDR3 sequence (DNA): TGTGCCAGCAGCTTACCAGGGGATAGCTCCTACGAGCAGTACTTC.

This clone was recorded only once. The rearrangement joins TRBV28 to TRBJ2-7; tentative D call: TRBD2 (5 bases). The CDR3 loop spans 10 amino acids. CDR1 and CDR2 from the germline V gene are MDHEN and SYDVKM. Trimming took off 8 bases at V and 6 bases at J, with 8 bases between the two ends. In DNA form, the CDR3 reads TGTGCCAGCCTGGCGGGCGAGCAGTACTTC. Its protein is CASLAGEQYF.

The chain links TRBV7-2 to TRBJ2-2, with D perhaps TRBD1 (5 bases). This CDR3 spans 16 amino acids. V lost 1 base and J 6 bases, leaving 15 bases between the germline ends. Germline V gene sequence: CDR1 SGHTA, CDR2 FQGNSA. The CDR3 spells CASSLDLGRVAGELFF. The CDR3 DNA reads TGTGCCAGCAGCTTAGATTTGGGCAGGGTCGCCGGGGAGCTGTTTTTT.

The J gene is TRBJ1-1, the V gene TRBV2; no reliable D call. The CDR3 sequence is 13 residues long. Looked up from germline, CDR1 is SNHLY and CDR2 is FYNNEI. The V gene lost 7 bases and the J gene lost 1 base, with 10 bases spanning the gap. The CDR3 sequence is CASTIEENTEAFF. CDR3 sequence (DNA): TGTGCCAGCACCATTGAGGAGAACACTGAAGCTTTCTTT. The full variable domain, completed using reference TRBV2 and TRBJ1-1, is EPEVTQTPSHQVTQMGQEVILRCVPISNHLYFYWYRQILGQKVEFLVSFYNNEISEKSEIFDDQFSVERPDGSNFTLKIRSTKLEDSAMYFCASTIEENTEAFFGQGTRLTVV.

V usage is TRBV28 and J usage is TRBJ2-7; D might be TRBD1 (5 bases). CDR3 size: 14 residues. V lost 6 bases and J 2 bases, leaving 14 bases between the germline ends. Per germline, CDR1 MDHEN and CDR2 SYDVKM. The CDR3 nucleotides read TGTGCCAGCAGACCTAGTGCAGGGACCTACGAGCAGTACTTC. This codes for CASRPSAGTYEQYF. The full variable domain, with the rest looked up from reference TRBV28 and TRBJ2-7, is DVKVTQSSRYLVKRTGEKVFLECVQDMDHENMFWYRQDPGLGLRLIYFSYDVKMKEKGDIPEGYSVSREKKERFSLILESASTNQTSMYLCASRPSAGTYEQYFGPGTRLTVT.

The chain employs TRBV1 and TRBJ2-7; the D call TRBD2 from the table was never checked on the DNA. TRBV1 is a pseudogene. This CDR3 contains 18 residues. CDR3 sequence (DNA): TGCACCAGCAGCCAAGATTCCCTAGCGGGAGAGGGGCCCTACGAGCAGTACTTC. As protein: CTSSQDSLAGEGPYEQYF.

The rearrangement links TRBV19 to TRBJ1-2; tentatively, D is TRBD1 (5 bases). The ends were cut back, 4 bases at V and 2 bases at J, with 14 bases in the middle. The germline V gene encodes CDR1 LNHDA and CDR2 SQIVND (reference sequence). The CDR3 consists of 15 residues. CDR3 in DNA: TGTGCCAGTAGTAATAACGGGGGACGGAACTATGGCTACACCTTC. Encoded protein: CASSNNGGRNYGYTF.

In this sample, this clone turned up once. The chain couples TRBV11-3 to TRBJ2-3; 7 bases line up with TRBD2. The J segment lost 0 bases and the V segment lost 5 bases, leaving 5 bases of the junction unmatched. CDR3 length: 15 amino acids. Per germline, CDR1 SGHNT and CDR2 YENEEA. CDR3: CASSPGGGSTDTQYF. The CDR3 coding sequence is TGTGCCAGCAGCCCGGGCGGGGGAAGCACAGATACGCAGTATTTT. Variable domain in full (rest from reference TRBV11-3 and TRBJ2-3): EAGVVQSPRYKIIEKKQPVAFWCNPISGHNTLYWYLQNLGQGPELLIRYENEEAVDDSQLPKDRFSAERLKGVDSTLKIQPAELGDSAVYLCASSPGGGSTDTQYFGPGTRLTVL.

The CDR3, as DNA: TGTGCCAGCAGTCGACAGGCGATAAATTCACCCCTCCACTTT. Protein: CASSRQAINSPLHF. The chain has TRBV6-5 and TRBJ1-6, with D possibly matching TRBD1 (6 bases). Germline assignment: CDR1 MNHEY and CDR2 SVGAGI. The CDR3 runs 14 residues. The germline V and J ends were trimmed by 5 bases and 7 bases, with 12 bases remaining between them.

The chain carries TRBV19 and TRBJ2-3, with 7 bases fitting TRBD1. V shed 8 bases and J 2 bases; nucleotides not matched to a gene: 7. Per germline, CDR1 LNHDA and CDR2 SQIVND (reference sequence). This CDR3 contains 14 residues. CDR3 region: CASSRDRNTDTQYF. The CDR3 nucleotides read TGTGCCAGTTCCCGGGACAGAAACACAGATACGCAGTATTTT.